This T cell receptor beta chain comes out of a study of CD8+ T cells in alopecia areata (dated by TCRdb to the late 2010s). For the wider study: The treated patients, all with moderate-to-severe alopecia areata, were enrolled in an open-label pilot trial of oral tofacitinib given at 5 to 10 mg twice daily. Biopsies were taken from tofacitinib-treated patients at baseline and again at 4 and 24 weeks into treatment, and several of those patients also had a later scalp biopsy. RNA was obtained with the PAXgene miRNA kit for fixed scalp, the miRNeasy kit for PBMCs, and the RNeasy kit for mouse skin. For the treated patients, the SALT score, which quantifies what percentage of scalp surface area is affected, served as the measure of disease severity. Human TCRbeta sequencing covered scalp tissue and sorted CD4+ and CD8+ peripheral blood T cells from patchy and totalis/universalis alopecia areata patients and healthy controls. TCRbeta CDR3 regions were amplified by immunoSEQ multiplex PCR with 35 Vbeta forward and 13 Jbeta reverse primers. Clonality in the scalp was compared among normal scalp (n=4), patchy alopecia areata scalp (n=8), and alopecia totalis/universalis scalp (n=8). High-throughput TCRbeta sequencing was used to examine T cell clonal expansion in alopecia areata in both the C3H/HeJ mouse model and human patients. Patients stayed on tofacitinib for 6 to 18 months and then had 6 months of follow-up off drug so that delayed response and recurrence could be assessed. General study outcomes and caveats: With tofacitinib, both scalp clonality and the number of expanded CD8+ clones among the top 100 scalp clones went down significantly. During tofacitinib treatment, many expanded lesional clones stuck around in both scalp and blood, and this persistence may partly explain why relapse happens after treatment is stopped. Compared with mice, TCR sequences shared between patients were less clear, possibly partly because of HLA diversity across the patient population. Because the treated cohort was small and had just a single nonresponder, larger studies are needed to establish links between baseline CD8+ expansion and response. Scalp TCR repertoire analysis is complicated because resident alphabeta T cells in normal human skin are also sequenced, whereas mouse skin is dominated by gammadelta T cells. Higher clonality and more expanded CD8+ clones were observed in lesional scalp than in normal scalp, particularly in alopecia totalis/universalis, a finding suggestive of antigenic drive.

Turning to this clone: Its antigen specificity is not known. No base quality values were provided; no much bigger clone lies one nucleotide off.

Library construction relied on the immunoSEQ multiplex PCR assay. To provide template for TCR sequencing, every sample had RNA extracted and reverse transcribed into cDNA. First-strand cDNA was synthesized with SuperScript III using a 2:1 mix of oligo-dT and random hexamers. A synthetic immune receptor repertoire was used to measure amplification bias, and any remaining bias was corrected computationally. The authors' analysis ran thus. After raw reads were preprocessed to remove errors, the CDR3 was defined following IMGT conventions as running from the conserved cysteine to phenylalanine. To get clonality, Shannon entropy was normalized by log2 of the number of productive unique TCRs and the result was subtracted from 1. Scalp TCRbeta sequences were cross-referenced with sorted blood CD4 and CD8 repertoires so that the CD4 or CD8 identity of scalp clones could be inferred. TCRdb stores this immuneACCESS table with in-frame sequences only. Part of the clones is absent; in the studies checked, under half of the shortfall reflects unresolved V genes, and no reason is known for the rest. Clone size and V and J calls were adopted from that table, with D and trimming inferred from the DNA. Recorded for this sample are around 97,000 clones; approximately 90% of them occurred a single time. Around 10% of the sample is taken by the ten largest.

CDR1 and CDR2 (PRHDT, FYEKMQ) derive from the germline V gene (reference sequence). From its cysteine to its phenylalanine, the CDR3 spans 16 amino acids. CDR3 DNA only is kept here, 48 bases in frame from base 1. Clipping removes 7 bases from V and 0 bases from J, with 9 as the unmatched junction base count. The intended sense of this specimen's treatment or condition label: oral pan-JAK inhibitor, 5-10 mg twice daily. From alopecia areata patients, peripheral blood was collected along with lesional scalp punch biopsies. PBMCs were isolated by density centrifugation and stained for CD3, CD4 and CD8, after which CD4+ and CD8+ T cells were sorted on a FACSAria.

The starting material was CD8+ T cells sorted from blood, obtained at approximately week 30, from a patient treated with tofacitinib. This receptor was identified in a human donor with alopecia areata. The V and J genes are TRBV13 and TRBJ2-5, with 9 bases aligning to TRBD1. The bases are TGTGCCAGCACCCAACGGGACAGGGAATACCAAGAGACCCAGTACTTC. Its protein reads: CASTQRDREYQETQYF.